What follows is one TCR beta chain and its context. Its antigen is as yet unknown. Trimming cost V 4 bases and J 1 base, with 23 bases left between them. CDR1 SGHRS and CDR2 YFSETQ come from the germline V gene. This CDR3 comprises 18 residues. This record belongs to a study of T cells in localized non-small cell lung cancer. General study findings and limits: Appearance in adjacent lung was seen for a median around 55 of the top 100 tumor clones. Tumor samples were not multi-region, leaving intratumor heterogeneity unexcluded. It was uninvolved adjacent lung that showed the highest T cell clonality, exceeding tumor. Elevated blood T cell density was associated with longer overall survival.

Repertoires were generated with immunoSEQ multiplex PCR, while TCRdb's copy carries only in-frame clones and drops some. The table records tens of thousands of clones, about 90% of them present only once. The starting material was peripheral blood, obtained before any cancer treatment. This TCR was recovered from a female donor at least 60 years old with stage I lung adenocarcinoma. This rearrangement joins TRBV5-1 to TRBJ1-1, with a weak D call TRBD1 (5 bases). The CDR3 sequence is CASSSGLGAHEANTEAFF. The CDR3 bases are TGCGCCAGCAGCAGCGGATTAGGGGCTCATGAGGCGAACACTGAAGCTTTCTTT.